Below, 27 T cell receptor beta chains from the same sample are listed, as sequenced in a study of control samples from healthy donors and cancer patients (TCRdb year 2020). The library was produced with the immunoSEQ multiplex PCR assay. The clones in this table, taken by TCRdb from immuneACCESS, are in-frame only. Not every clone is retained; where verified, under half of the shortfall comes from an unresolved V gene, and the cause of the rest is unknown. In all, the sample holds about 51,000 clones, and roughly 87% of those were seen once. The ten largest clones take up about 1.4% of the sample. The sequenced material came from PBMCs. Receptors originate from a man aged 40-55 years with colorectal cancer.

The chain carries TRBV11-3 and TRBJ2-5, with 10 bases identical to TRBD1. The CDR3 is 15 residues long. Germline V gene data show CDR1 as SGHNT and CDR2 as YENEEA. V lost 6 bases, J lost 4 bases, and 8 bases stayed unmatched. CDR3 loop: CASRRDRGWGETQYF. The CDR3 region has the DNA TGTGCCAGCAGGCGGGACAGGGGATGGGGAGAGACCCAGTACTTC.

This chain uses TRBV6-5 with TRBJ2-5; 9 nucleotides agree with TRBD2. V gave up 2 bases and J gave up 1 base; unmatched junction bases: 5. Germline V lookup: CDR1 MNHEY, CDR2 SVGAGI. The CDR3 totals 16 residues. As DNA, the CDR3 is TGTGCCAGCAGTTACGGGGAGACTAGCGGCCAAGAGACCCAGTACTTC. Protein sequence: CASSYGETSGQETQYF.

The chain joins TRBV27 to TRBJ1-2; D gene uncertain. Germline CDR1 reads MNHEY; CDR2 reads SMNVEV (reference sequence). The CDR3 contains 13 residues. Trimming cost V 5 bases and J 6 bases, with 13 bases left between them. CDR3 nucleotide sequence: TGTGCCAGCAGTCCGGGCCCTGCTAATGGCTACACCTTC. Amino acids: CASSPGPANGYTF.

The CDR3 region is CASSSQGYTEAFF. DNA for the CDR3: TGCGCCAGCAGCTCACAGGGGTACACTGAAGCTTTCTTT. The chain recombines TRBV5-1 with TRBJ1-1, with 7 bases fitting TRBD1. The CDR3 runs to 13 residues. V lost 3 bases, J lost 3 bases, and 2 bases stayed unmatched. Germline lookup yields CDR1 SGHRS and CDR2 YFSETQ.

V gene TRBV10-3 combines with J gene TRBJ1-4, with 11 bases lining up with TRBD1. Trimming at V came to 10 bases and at J to 0 bases, leaving 4 bases not matched to a gene. The CDR3 has 15 amino acids. Germline V gene data show CDR1 as ENHRY and CDR2 as SYGVKD. As DNA, the CDR3 is TGTGCCACCGGACAGGGGGCAGCAACTAATGAAAAACTGTTTTTT. Encoded protein: CATGQGAATNEKLFF.

This clone was detected once. This chain connects TRBV3-1 (or the pseudogene TRBV3-2) to TRBJ2-3; no reliable D call. Germline V lookup: CDR1 LGHDT, CDR2 YNNKEL (reference sequence). The CDR3 length is 16 residues. Trimming removed 1 base at V and 4 bases at J, with 15 bases between. CDR3 DNA sequence: TGTGCCAGCAGCCAAGGTAAAGGGTTAGCATCAGATACGCAGTATTTT. Encoded protein: CASSQGKGLASDTQYF.

The table lists this clone with a few counts. The chain is built from TRBV7-9 and TRBJ2-3; no clear D gene. The CDR3 spans 12 residues. The germline CDR1 and CDR2 sequences are SEHNR and FQNEAQ (reference sequence). The ends were cut back, 2 bases at V and 0 bases at J, with 0 bases in the middle. The DNA of the CDR3 is TGTGCCAGCAGCTTAAGCACAGATACGCAGTATTTT. Its protein product is CASSLSTDTQYF.

This clone is a singleton in its sample. This chain connects TRBV11-3 to TRBJ2-7; D not resolved. CDR3 size: 14 residues. The germline V gene has CDR1 SGHNT and CDR2 YENEEA. V was pared by 2 bases and J by 2 bases, with 10 bases between. The CDR3 spells CASSLRAPTYEQYF. The CDR3 region has the DNA TGTGCCAGCAGCTTACGGGCTCCTACCTACGAGCAGTACTTC.

The chain combines TRBV4-3 with TRBJ2-1; 11 nucleotides match TRBD2. Germline CDR1 and CDR2: LGHNA and YSLEER. The trim removed 3 bases at V and 8 bases at J, leaving 3 bases unmatched. The CDR3 runs 14 residues. DNA for the CDR3: TGCGCCAGCAGCCAGTTGACTAGCGGGGATGAGCAGTTCTTC. Translating gives CASSQLTSGDEQFF.

The CDR3 region has the DNA TGTGCCAGCAGCCCGGATGGGGGGTACCCCTACGAGCAGTACTTC. Protein sequence: CASSPDGGYPYEQYF. The rearrangement links TRBV27 to TRBJ2-7; D is perhaps TRBD2 (6 bases). Germline values: CDR1 MNHEY, CDR2 SMNVEV (reference sequence). This CDR3 comprises 15 residues. Trimming took off 6 bases at V and 2 bases at J, with 17 bases between the two ends.

The chain couples TRBV15 to TRBJ1-4; D uncertain. This CDR3 is built from 14 residues. Trimming cost V 4 bases and J 8 bases, with 14 bases left between them. Germline CDR1 and CDR2: LNHNV and YYDKDF (reference sequence). This CDR3 is CATSTSSLTEKLFF. CDR3 DNA: TGTGCCACCAGCACTTCCTCCTTGACGGAAAAACTGTTTTTT. Filled out from reference TRBV15 and TRBJ1-4, the complete variable domain reads DAMVIQNPRYQVTQFGKPVTLSCSQTLNHNVMYWYQQKSSQAPKLLFHYYDKDFNNEADTPDNFQSRRPNTSFCFLDIRSPGLGDTAMYLCATSTSSLTEKLFFGSGTQLSVL.

The chain is built from TRBV19 and TRBJ1-3; D unclear. V was pared by 4 bases and J by 0 bases, with 13 bases between. Germline CDR1 LNHDA, CDR2 SQIVND (reference sequence). The CDR3 has 16 residues. The CDR3: CASSTPGPLSGNTIYF. The CDR3 coding sequence is TGTGCCAGTAGTACTCCGGGCCCTCTCTCTGGAAACACCATATATTTT.

The V gene is TRBV19, the J gene TRBJ2-7; 8 bases match TRBD2. V was clipped by 4 bases and J by 1 base; unmatched bases: 3. Germline CDR1 LNHDA, CDR2 SQIVND (reference sequence). The CDR3 is 14 residues long. CDR3 nucleotide sequence: TGTGCCAGTAGTACGACTAGCGCTTCCTACGAGCAGTACTTC. It translates to CASSTTSASYEQYF.

The gene calls are TRBV9 and TRBJ1-3, with 7 bases that match TRBD1. Trimming at V came to 0 bases and at J to 6 bases, leaving 6 bases not matched to a gene. The CDR3 is 15 amino acids. Germline V gene lookup returns CDR1 SGDLS and CDR2 YYNGEE. The CDR3, as DNA: TGTGCCAGCAGCGTAGGAGGGGGCGCCCTAAACACCATATATTTT. Its protein is CASSVGGGALNTIYF.

This rearrangement joins TRBV19 to TRBJ2-7; perhaps TRBD2 as D (5 bases). Germline CDR1 and CDR2: LNHDA and SQIVND (reference sequence). V was pared by 4 bases and J by 0 bases, with 7 bases between. The CDR3 contains 13 residues. As DNA, the CDR3 is TGTGCCAGTAGTACGGGATTCTCCTACGAGCAGTACTTC. Translated, it gives CASSTGFSYEQYF.

V and J are TRBV2 and TRBJ2-7, with a tentative D call TRBD1 (5 bases). CDR1 and CDR2 from the germline V gene are SNHLY and FYNNEI. The CDR3 loop spans 15 amino acids. Between the trimmed V and J ends, which lost 4 bases and 3 bases, there was a span of 16 bases. The CDR3, as DNA: TGTGCCAGCAGTGGGGCTGGCAGGGTAAGCTACGAGCAGTACTTC. Translating it yields CASSGAGRVSYEQYF.

The J gene is TRBJ2-1, the V gene TRBV5-5; 7 bases line up with TRBD2. The V gene end was trimmed by 4 bases and the J gene end by 2 bases; junction bases not matched to a gene: 6. This CDR3 has 15 residues. Germline lookup yields CDR1 SGHKS and CDR2 YYEKEE (reference sequence). This CDR3 reads CASSRRLAPYNEQFF. CDR3 coding DNA: TGTGCCAGCAGCAGACGACTAGCACCCTACAATGAGCAGTTCTTC.

This chain joins TRBV4-1 and TRBJ2-3; 11 nucleotides line up with TRBD2. The V and J ends lost 2 bases and 5 bases, in that order; junction bases with no gene match: 9. CDR3 size: 17 residues. Per germline, CDR1 MGHRA and CDR2 YSYEKL. The CDR3 sequence is CASSQYSGRAGEDTQYF. CDR3 nucleotide sequence: TGCGCCAGCAGCCAATATAGCGGGAGGGCCGGTGAAGATACGCAGTATTTT.

V is TRBV5-4 and J is TRBJ2-1, with a tentative D call TRBD2 (6 bases). V lost 1 base, J lost 2 bases, and 10 bases lay in between. Germline lookup yields CDR1 SGHNT and CDR2 YYREEE (reference sequence). This CDR3 region has 15 residues. The CDR3 here is CASSLSVAAYNEQFF. The CDR3 bases are TGTGCCAGCAGCTTGTCTGTAGCGGCCTACAATGAGCAGTTCTTC.

The J gene is TRBJ2-1, the V gene TRBV18, with 12 bases aligning to TRBD2. Germline V gene lookup returns CDR1 KGHSH and CDR2 LQKENI. After removal of 5 bases from V and 5 bases from J, the junction contained 4 bases not matched to a gene. This CDR3 spans 15 amino acids. The CDR3 loop is CASSSRTSGDNEQFF. In nucleotides, the CDR3 is TGTGCCAGCTCATCCCGGACTAGCGGGGACAATGAGCAGTTCTTC. The whole variable domain, filled in from reference TRBV18 and TRBJ2-1, reads NAGVMQNPRHLVRRRGQEARLRCSPMKGHSHVYWYRQLPEEGLKFMVYLQKENIIDESGMPKERFSAEFPKEGPSILRIQQVVRGDSAAYFCASSSRTSGDNEQFFGPGTRLTVL.

This clone was detected once. This chain connects TRBV27 to TRBJ2-5; 12 bases map to TRBD2. Germline V CDR1 and CDR2: MNHEY, SMNVEV (reference sequence). This CDR3 region has 16 residues. V lost 8 bases and J lost 3; bases outside the gene matches: 10. As DNA, the CDR3 is TGTGCCAGCTACCCCCGACTAGCGGGAGAGGAAGAGACCCAGTACTTC. It specifies CASYPRLAGEEETQYF.

The chain carries TRBV19 and TRBJ1-5; TRBD1 matches at 7 bases. Trimming cost V 9 bases and J 1 base; bases outside gene matches: 9. In germline, CDR1 is LNHDA, CDR2 SQIVND (reference sequence). The CDR3 runs 15 residues. CDR3 region: CASRTGGGSNQPQHF. CDR3 nucleotides: TGTGCCAGCCGGACAGGCGGGGGAAGCAATCAGCCCCAGCATTTT.

The table lists this clone with a count of one. CDR3 region: CAISEWEWDTEAFF. CDR3 nucleotide sequence: TGTGCCATCAGTGAATGGGAGTGGGACACTGAAGCTTTCTTT. The rearrangement uses TRBV10-3 and TRBJ1-1; D not certain. Germline CDR1 ENHRY, CDR2 SYGVKD. This CDR3 comprises 14 residues. Trimming left V 3 bases short and J 3 bases short, with 11 bases between.

Only a few counts were recorded for this clone. The J gene is TRBJ1-6, the V gene TRBV19, with D maybe TRBD1 (6 bases). The CDR3 length is 16 residues. CDR1 is LNHDA and CDR2 is SQIVND in the germline V gene (reference sequence). Trimming took off 4 bases at V and 2 bases at J, with 12 bases between the two ends. CDR3: CASSSTGITYNSPLHF. The CDR3 DNA is TGTGCCAGTAGTAGCACAGGGATTACCTATAATTCACCCCTCCACTTT.

The chain is built from TRBV11-3 and TRBJ2-1; TRBD2 aligns across 12 bases. Germline V CDR1 and CDR2: SGHNT, YENEEA. The CDR3 covers 15 residues. With 6 bases clipped from V and 7 bases from J, the junction kept 7 bases outside the gene matches. CDR3 sequence: CASRLTSGSLNEQFF. Here the CDR3 DNA reads TGTGCCAGCAGACTGACTAGCGGGAGCTTGAATGAGCAGTTCTTC.

The V call is TRBV25-1, the J call TRBJ2-2; no clear D gene. Looked up from germline, CDR1 is MGHDK and CDR2 is SYGVNS. V lost 3 bases to trimming and J lost 5 bases, with 19 bases between them. This CDR3 has 17 residues. CDR3 region: CASSEGDPSVGTGELFF. The CDR3 nucleotides are TGTGCCAGCAGTGAGGGCGACCCCTCCGTAGGGACCGGGGAGCTGTTTTTT.

V usage is TRBV6-5 and J usage is TRBJ1-5; D is undetermined. Germline values: CDR1 MNHEY, CDR2 SVGAGI. The V end lost 0 bases, the J end lost 7 bases, and 13 bases lay between the germline ends. The CDR3 has 15 residues. The CDR3 reads CASSYSGGLGQPQHF. DNA of the CDR3: TGTGCCAGCAGTTACTCTGGAGGGCTAGGCCAGCCCCAGCATTTT.